This record looks at one TCR beta chain sequence and its context. A CD45RA-negative memory subset and a CD45RA+ naive subset were separated from the CD4+ cells. Only in-frame clones appear in the TCRdb table, and some are missing; sequencing was by immunoSEQ multiplex PCR. The sample yields some 2,100,000 clones, roughly 95% seen once. This specimen comes from a study of shared clonotypes between healthy human individuals. Study in general: The study used three CD4 naive, three CD4 memory, two CD8 naive and one CD8 memory plate per donor.

V was cut by 5 bases and J by 2 bases, with 12 bases left in between. The germline V gene has CDR1 MNHEY and CDR2 SVGAGI. This CDR3 is built from 14 residues. This chain links TRBV6-5 with TRBJ1-2, with unresolved D. Sequenced input: naive CD4+ T cells sorted from blood. As for subset: CD45RA+ positively selected. This sequence originates from a man aged 18-30 years in good health. CDR3 sequence: CASSTRTGNYGYTF. Here the CDR3 DNA reads TGTGCCAGCAGTACTAGGACGGGAAACTATGGCTACACCTTC.